The clone carrying this TCR beta chain has just a few counts. Its cognate antigen is unknown. TCRdb keeps only in-frame clones here, not all; method: immunoSEQ multiplex PCR. Of over 65,000 clones in the sample, approximately 90% were seen once. This sample is part of a study of graft-versus-host responses after intestinal transplantation. Turning to the study itself: Grafts were multivisceral, liver-intestinal, or isolated intestinal. Every recipient underwent anti-thymocyte globulin induction, then tacrolimus and steroids for roughly three years.

The TCR comes from a human donor who was the organ donor for an intestinal transplant. Sample: unstimulated CD8+ T cells sorted from spleen or lymph node cells, taken before transplant.

The DNA for the CDR3 is TGTGCCAGTAGTGATATTACAGGGGTATGGCTTTATGAGCAGTTCTTC. This codes for CASSDITGVWLYEQFF. The chain links TRBV19 to TRBJ2-1; 7 nucleotides match TRBD1. Germline CDR1 and CDR2: LNHDA and SQIVND (reference sequence). Trimming took 5 bases from V and 8 from J; bases not matched to a gene: 15. CDR3 length equals 16 residues.